Listed below are T cell receptor beta chains from one sample, sequenced in a study of vaccination and CD4 T cells after COVID-19. What these receptors recognize is not known. TCRdb used MiXCR to reprocess the PCR reads, holding one entry per CDR3 protein. The data contain 6,500 to 8,500 distinct CDR3 sequences, about 74% of them singletons. The specimen was CD4+ T cells from blood, cultured in vitro. Every receptor here comes from a human donor who had recovered from COVID-19. The CDR3 runs from the conserved cysteine through the conserved F or W. D genes are given only for firm matches. The size entry is marked missing in some rows and otherwise reads once, few, many or a size class.

clone_size d_call j_call v_call cdr3_aa cdr3_nt
. TRBD1 TRBJ2-2 TRBV15 CATSSGQGNTGELFF TGTGCCACCAGCAGTGGACAGGGTAACACCGGGGAGCTGTTTTTT
. . TRBJ2-1 TRBV27 CASTPRGWRNNEQFF TGTGCCAGCACCCCTAGGGGTTGGCGGAACAATGAGCAGTTCTTC
. . TRBJ1-2 TRBV19 CASSLYVPDYGYTF TGTGCCAGTAGTCTATATGTCCCTGACTATGGCTACACCTTC
. . TRBJ1-1 TRBV20-1 CSARPPQGSSTEAFF TGCAGTGCTAGACCCCCCCAGGGGTCTTCCACTGAAGCTTTCTTT
. . TRBJ2-7 TRBV7-2 CASSNPALAFTYEQYF TGTGCCAGCAGCAATCCAGCGCTAGCATTTACCTACGAGCAGTACTTC
. . TRBJ1-2 TRBV4-1 CASSQGAGAGGYTF TGCGCCAGCAGCCAAGGGGCGGGGGCGGGTGGCTACACCTTC
few TRBD1 TRBJ1-6 TRBV6-2/TRBV6-3 CASRPTGQHNSPLHF TGTGCCAGCAGGCCTACGGGACAGCATAATTCACCCCTCCACTTT
. . TRBJ2-7 TRBV27 CASRLGAGRSYEQYF TGTGCCAGCAGGCTCGGGGCGGGCCGCTCCTACGAGCAGTACTTC
once . TRBJ1-2 TRBV19 CASSMRGYGYTF TGTGCCAGTAGTATGCGGGGATATGGCTACACCTTC
. TRBD1 TRBJ1-6 TRBV7-2 CASSWTDRDNSPLHF TGTGCCAGCAGCTGGACCGACAGGGATAATTCACCCCTCCACTTT
large TRBD2 TRBJ2-2 TRBV6-1 CAIRLAGNTGELFF TGTGCCATCAGACTAGCGGGGAACACCGGGGAGCTGTTTTTT
. . TRBJ1-2 TRBV28 CASSFPGATGYGYTF TGTGCCAGCAGTTTCCCGGGGGCCACGGGCTATGGCTACACCTTC
few TRBD2 TRBJ2-2 TRBV4-2 CASSLPSGRRAGELFF TGTGCCAGCAGCCTACCTAGCGGGAGAAGGGCCGGGGAGCTGTTTTTT
. . TRBJ2-5 TRBV7-2 CASSFYSSKETQYF TGTGCCAGCAGCTTTTATAGCAGCAAAGAGACCCAGTACTTC
. TRBD1 TRBJ1-5 TRBV25-1 CASSVTGDGPQHF TGTGCCAGCAGTGTGACAGGGGATGGGCCCCAGCATTTT
. . TRBJ1-3 TRBV6-1 CASSDRATGNTIYF TGTGCCAGCAGTGACAGGGCCACTGGAAACACCATATATTTT
. . TRBJ1-5 TRBV29-1 CSVVLNPEGNQPQHF TGCAGCGTTGTACTCAATCCGGAGGGCAATCAGCCCCAGCATTTT
. . TRBJ1-2 TRBV18 CASSPTNYGYTF TGTGCCAGCTCACCAACTAACTATGGCTACACCTTC
few TRBD1 TRBJ1-5 TRBV28 CASSSLGQGSWNQPQHF TGTGCCAGCAGTTCACTGGGACAGGGATCTTGGAATCAGCCCCAGCATTTT
. TRBD1 TRBJ1-1 TRBV7-2 CASSPFPRQGLVTEAFF TGTGCCAGCAGCCCCTTCCCCCGACAGGGACTAGTCACTGAAGCTTTCTTT
few TRBD1 TRBJ2-7 TRBV27 CASSSRTGASYEQYF TGTGCCAGCAGTTCTCGGACAGGGGCTTCCTACGAGCAGTACTTC
. . TRBJ1-5 TRBV7-8 CASSLEGRGYGRNQPQHF TGTGCCAGCAGCCTAGAAGGCCGAGGGTACGGTCGCAATCAGCCCCAGCATTTT
few . TRBJ1-4 TRBV5-5 CASSLARLGEKLFF TGTGCCAGCAGCTTGGCCAGGCTCGGTGAAAAACTGTTTTTT
. . TRBJ1-6 TRBV27 CASSSQQGSSYNSPLHF TGTGCCAGCAGTTCACAACAGGGATCCTCCTATAATTCACCCCTCCACTTT
. . TRBJ1-6 TRBV6-5 CASSYGRMNSPLHF TGTGCCAGCAGTTACGGTAGAATGAATTCACCCCTCCACTTT
. . TRBJ2-5 TRBV12-3/TRBV12-4 CASSPGLQETQYF TGTGCCAGCAGTCCGGGACTCCAAGAGACCCAGTACTTC
few TRBD1 TRBJ1-5 TRBV20-1 CSARPRTGGNQPQHF TGCAGTGCTAGACCCAGGACAGGGGGGAATCAGCCCCAGCATTTT
. TRBD2 TRBJ2-1 TRBV5-4 CASSYPIAGSSYNEQFF TGTGCCAGCAGCTACCCAATAGCGGGAAGCTCCTACAATGAGCAGTTCTTC
large . TRBJ1-5 TRBV7-2 CASSPGGGALRQPQHF TGTGCCAGCAGCCCCGGAGGAGGGGCCTTGCGTCAGCCCCAGCATTTT
medium-sized . TRBJ2-1 TRBV24-1 CATSDFGRGGNEQFF TGTGCCACCAGTGATTTCGGACGAGGAGGCAATGAGCAGTTCTTC
. . TRBJ1-1 TRBV20-1 CSAKFSPTNYWWTEAFF TGCAGTGCTAAGTTCTCACCGACAAACTATTGGTGGACTGAAGCTTTCTTT
. . TRBJ2-2 TRBV30 CAWSRRPPGELFF TGTGCCTGGAGCCGGCGCCCACCCGGGGAGCTGTTTTTT
few . TRBJ2-3 TRBV7-8 CASSVGRDTQYF TGTGCCAGCAGCGTGGGCCGTGATACGCAGTATTTT
. . TRBJ1-5 TRBV20-1 CSASVGGQRDQPQHF TGCAGTGCTAGTGTCGGGGGGCAGCGAGATCAGCCCCAGCATTTT
. . TRBJ1-6 TRBV11-1 CASSLGHIAASPLHF TGTGCCAGCAGCTTAGGGCACATAGCAGCTTCACCCCTCCACTTT
. . TRBJ2-7 TRBV20-1 CSALGQSYEQYF TGCAGTGCCCTAGGACAGTCCTACGAGCAGTACTTC
few . TRBJ1-5 TRBV6-2/TRBV6-3 CASIPNSGGNQPQHF TGTGCCAGCATTCCGAATAGTGGGGGCAATCAGCCCCAGCATTTT
. . TRBJ2-2 TRBV5-6 CASSFGRLTGELFF TGTGCCAGCAGCTTCGGAAGGCTCACCGGGGAGCTGTTTTTT
. . TRBJ2-7 TRBV6-1 CATVDLWSPYEQYF TGTGCCACCGTTGATCTCTGGTCCCCCTACGAGCAGTACTTC
large . TRBJ1-1 TRBV20-1 CSAQDRDTEAFF TGCAGTGCTCAGGATCGGGACACTGAAGCTTTCTTT
. . TRBJ1-5 TRBV7-2 CASSSQGSNQPQHF TGTGCCAGCAGCTCCCAGGGTAGCAATCAGCCCCAGCATTTT
. TRBD1 TRBJ2-3 TRBV5-1 CASRVQGAGDTQYF TGCGCCAGCAGGGTACAGGGGGCCGGGGATACGCAGTATTTT